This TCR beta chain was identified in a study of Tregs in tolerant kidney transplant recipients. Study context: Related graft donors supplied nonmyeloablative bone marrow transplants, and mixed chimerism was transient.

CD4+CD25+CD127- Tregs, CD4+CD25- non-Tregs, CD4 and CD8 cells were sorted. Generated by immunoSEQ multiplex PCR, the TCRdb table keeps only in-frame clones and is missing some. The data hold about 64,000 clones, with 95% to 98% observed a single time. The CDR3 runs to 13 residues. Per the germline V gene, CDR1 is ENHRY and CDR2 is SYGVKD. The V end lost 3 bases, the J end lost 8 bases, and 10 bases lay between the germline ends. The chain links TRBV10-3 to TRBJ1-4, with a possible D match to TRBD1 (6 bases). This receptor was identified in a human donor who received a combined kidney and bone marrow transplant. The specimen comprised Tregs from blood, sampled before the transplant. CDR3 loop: CAISETRGEKLFF. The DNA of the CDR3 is TGTGCCATCAGTGAAACGAGGGGGGAAAAACTGTTTTTT.